This entry features one T cell receptor beta chain sequence. No antigen is known for it. Each donor's status was that of a healthy bone marrow donor. This sample was included in a study of cytomegalovirus exposure and HLA in healthy donors. The PCR made use of 60 Vbeta and 13 Jbeta primers. This table comes from immunoSEQ multiplex PCR, and its TCRdb copy is limited to in-frame clones, with some not included. This sample yields more than 120,000 clones, of which about 80% are seen a single time; around 5.9% belongs to the top ten. Study-wide points: Excluded were some V segments that proved indistinguishable, including TRBV6-2 and TRBV6-3. No immune exposure information besides CMV serostatus was available.

The CDR3 totals 14 residues. V shed 3 bases, J shed 4 bases, and the junction held 2 bases outside the gene matches. From germline, CDR1 is SGHVS and CDR2 FNYEAQ. The receptor was derived from a woman aged 35 to 49 in good health and CMV-seropositive. The chain employs TRBV7-6 and TRBJ1-1; 10 bases align to TRBD1. The specimen was PBMCs. This chain's CDR3 is CASSFRTGGTEAFF. The CDR3 nucleotides are TGTGCCAGCAGCTTTCGGACAGGGGGCACTGAAGCTTTCTTT.